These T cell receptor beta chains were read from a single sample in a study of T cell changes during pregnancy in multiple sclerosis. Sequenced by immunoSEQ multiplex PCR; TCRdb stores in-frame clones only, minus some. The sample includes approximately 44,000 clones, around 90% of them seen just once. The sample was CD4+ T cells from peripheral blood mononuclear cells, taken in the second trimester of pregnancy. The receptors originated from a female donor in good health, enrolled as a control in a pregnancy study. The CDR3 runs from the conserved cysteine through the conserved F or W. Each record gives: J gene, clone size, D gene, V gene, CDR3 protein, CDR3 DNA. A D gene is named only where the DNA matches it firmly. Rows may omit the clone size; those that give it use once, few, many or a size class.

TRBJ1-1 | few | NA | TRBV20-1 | CSVPLGQEAFF | TGCAGTGTCCCGCTCGGACAGGAAGCTTTCTTT
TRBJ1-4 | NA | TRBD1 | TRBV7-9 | CASSLAATGGNEKLFF | TGTGCCAGCAGCTTAGCCGCCACAGGGGGTAATGAAAAACTGTTTTTT
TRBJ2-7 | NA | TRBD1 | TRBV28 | CASRTGAYEQYF | TGTGCCAGCAGGACAGGGGCCTACGAGCAGTACTTC
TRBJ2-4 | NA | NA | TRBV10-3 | CAISESEGLGGTKNIQYF | TGTGCCATCAGTGAGTCAGAGGGACTCGGCGGGACCAAAAACATTCAGTACTTC
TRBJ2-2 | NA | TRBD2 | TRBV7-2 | CASSLEPSGRIRELFF | TGTGCCAGCAGCTTAGAACCTAGCGGGAGAATCAGGGAGCTGTTTTTT
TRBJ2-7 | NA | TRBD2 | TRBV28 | CASSLALSGRSRLYEQYF | TGTGCCAGCAGTTTAGCTCTAAGCGGGAGAAGTAGGCTCTACGAGCAGTACTTC
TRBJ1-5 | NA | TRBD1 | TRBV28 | CASSQSDRVSQPQHF | TGTGCCAGCAGCCAATCCGACAGGGTCAGCCAGCCCCAGCATTTT
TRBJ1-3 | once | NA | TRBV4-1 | CASSQDPVPGNTIYF | TGCGCCAGCAGCCAAGACCCGGTTCCTGGAAACACCATATATTTT
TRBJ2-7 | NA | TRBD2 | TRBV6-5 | CASRRAGGTSYEQYF | TGTGCCAGCAGGAGAGCGGGGGGTACCTCCTACGAGCAGTACTTC
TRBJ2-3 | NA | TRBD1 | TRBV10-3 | CAIKRDRSKSTDTQYF | TGTGCCATCAAAAGGGACAGATCAAAAAGCACAGATACGCAGTATTTT
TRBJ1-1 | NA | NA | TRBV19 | CASSIGSMRVEAFF | TGTGCCAGTAGTATTGGTAGTATGCGCGTTGAAGCTTTCTTT
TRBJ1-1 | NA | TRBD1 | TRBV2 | CASRWTGGEAFF | TGTGCCAGCAGATGGACAGGGGGTGAAGCTTTCTTT
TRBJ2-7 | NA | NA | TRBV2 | CASRSYEQYF | TGTGCCAGCAGGAGCTACGAGCAGTACTTC
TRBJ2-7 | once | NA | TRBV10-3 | CAISESRERQYF | TGTGCCATCAGTGAGTCGCGGGAACGGCAGTACTTC
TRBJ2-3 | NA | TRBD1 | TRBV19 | CASNILGQGTDTQYF | TGTGCCAGTAATATCTTGGGACAGGGCACAGATACGCAGTATTTT
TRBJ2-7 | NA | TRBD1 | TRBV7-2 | CASSNRDRAREQYF | TGTGCCAGCAGCAACCGGGACAGGGCTAGGGAGCAGTACTTC
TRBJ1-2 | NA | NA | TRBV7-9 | CASSSSNPMADGYTF | TGTGCCAGCAGCTCCTCCAACCCCATGGCGGATGGCTACACCTTC
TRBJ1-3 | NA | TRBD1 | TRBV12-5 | CASGFTNRGHPSSGNTIYF | TGTGCTAGTGGTTTCACGAACAGGGGCCACCCCTCATCTGGAAACACCATATATTTT
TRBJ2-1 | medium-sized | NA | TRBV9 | CASSPPGLANNEQFF | TGTGCCAGCAGCCCTCCGGGACTCGCCAACAATGAGCAGTTCTTC
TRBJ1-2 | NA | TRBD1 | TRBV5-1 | CASSSGLGGDGYTF | TGCGCCAGCAGCTCTGGCCTAGGGGGCGATGGCTACACCTTC
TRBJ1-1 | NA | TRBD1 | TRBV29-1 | CSVRDSFMNTEAFF | TGCAGCGTCCGGGACAGCTTCATGAACACTGAAGCTTTCTTT
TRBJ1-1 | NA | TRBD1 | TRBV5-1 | CASSPGQGLMNTEAFF | TGCGCCAGCAGCCCCGGACAGGGATTGATGAACACTGAAGCTTTCTTT
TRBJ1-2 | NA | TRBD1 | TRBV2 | CASSPLIGQGPNYGYTF | TGTGCCAGCAGTCCCCTAATCGGACAGGGCCCTAACTATGGCTACACCTTC
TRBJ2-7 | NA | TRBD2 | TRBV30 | CAWSFGGSSYEQYF | TGTGCCTGGAGTTTTGGCGGGAGCTCCTACGAGCAGTACTTC
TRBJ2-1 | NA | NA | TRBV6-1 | CASSERGTQFF | TGTGCCAGCAGTGAAAGGGGGACGCAGTTCTTC
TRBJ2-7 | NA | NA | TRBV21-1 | CASSPRQGATYEQYF | TGTGCCAGCAGCCCAAGACAGGGTGCTACCTACGAGCAGTACTTC
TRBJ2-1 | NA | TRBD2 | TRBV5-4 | CASSLPLAGFMNEQFF | TGTGCCAGCAGCTTACCACTAGCGGGATTCATGAATGAGCAGTTCTTC
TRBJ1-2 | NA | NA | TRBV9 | CASSPSTRPLYGYTF | TGTGCCAGCAGCCCCTCGACAAGACCATTATATGGCTACACCTTC
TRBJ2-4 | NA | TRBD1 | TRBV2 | CASRKGTGGAGAKNIQYF | TGTGCCAGCAGAAAAGGGACAGGGGGCGCGGGGGCCAAAAACATTCAGTACTTC
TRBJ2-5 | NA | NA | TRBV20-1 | CSATEWTQYF | TGCAGTGCTACTGAGTGGACCCAGTACTTC
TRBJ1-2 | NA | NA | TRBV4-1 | CASSQERGGDYGYTF | TGCGCCAGCAGCCAAGAAAGAGGCGGAGACTATGGCTACACCTTC
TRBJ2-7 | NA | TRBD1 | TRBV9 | CASSVDGQGINEQYF | TGTGCCAGCAGCGTAGACGGACAGGGTATCAACGAGCAGTACTTC
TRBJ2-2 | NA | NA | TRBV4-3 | CASSLQSYLENTGELFF | TGCGCCAGCAGCCTCCAATCCTACCTAGAGAACACCGGGGAGCTGTTTTTT
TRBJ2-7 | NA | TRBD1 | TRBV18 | CASSPGTGAYEQYF | TGTGCCAGCTCACCCGGGACAGGGGCCTACGAGCAGTACTTC
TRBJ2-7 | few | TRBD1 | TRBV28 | CASSPRTGPYEQYF | TGTGCCAGCAGTCCAAGGACAGGGCCCTACGAGCAGTACTTC
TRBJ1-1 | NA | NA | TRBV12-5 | CASGLPVGGTAFF | TGTGCTAGTGGTTTGCCAGTGGGAGGGACCGCTTTCTTT
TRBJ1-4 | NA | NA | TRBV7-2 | CASSLVGAGEKLFF | TGTGCCAGCAGCTTAGTAGGGGCGGGAGAAAAACTGTTTTTT
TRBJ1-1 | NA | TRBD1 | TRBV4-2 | CASSQGDSRTEAFF | TGTGCCAGCAGCCAAGGGGACAGTCGGACTGAAGCTTTCTTT
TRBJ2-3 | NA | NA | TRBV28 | CASRAAPGAEDTQYF | TGTGCCAGCAGGGCTGCCCCTGGGGCTGAAGATACGCAGTATTTT
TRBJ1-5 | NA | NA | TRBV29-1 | CSVGRGSNQPQHF | TGCAGCGTTGGACGGGGTAGCAATCAGCCCCAGCATTTT
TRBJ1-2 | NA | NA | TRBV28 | CASSSNPKWGRDYGYTF | TGTGCCAGCAGTTCCAACCCGAAGTGGGGGCGGGACTATGGCTACACCTTC
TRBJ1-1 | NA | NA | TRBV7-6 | CASSLVDRNTEAFF | TGTGCCAGCAGCTTAGTGGACAGGAACACTGAAGCTTTCTTT
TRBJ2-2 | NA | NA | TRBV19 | CASSTTAGLQTGELFF | TGTGCCAGTAGTACCACTGCGGGATTACAAACAGGGGAGCTGTTTTTT
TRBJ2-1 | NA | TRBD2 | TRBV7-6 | CASSLGIAGPINEQFF | TGTGCCAGCAGCTTAGGAATAGCGGGACCCATCAATGAGCAGTTCTTC
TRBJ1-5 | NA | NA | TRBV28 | CASTQGGMNQPQHF | TGTGCCAGCACCCAAGGAGGGATGAATCAGCCCCAGCATTTT
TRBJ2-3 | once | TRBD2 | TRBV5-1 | CASSLALRGGTDTQYF | TGCGCCAGCAGCTTGGCGCTGCGGGGGGGGACAGATACGCAGTATTTT
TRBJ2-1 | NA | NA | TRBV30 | CAWSRGREQFF | TGTGCCTGGAGCCGGGGGAGGGAGCAGTTCTTC
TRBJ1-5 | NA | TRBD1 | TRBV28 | CASSLFGRRTGGGQPQHF | TGTGCCAGCAGTTTATTTGGTAGGCGGACAGGGGGAGGTCAGCCCCAGCATTTT
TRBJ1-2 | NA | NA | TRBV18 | CASSQNRDPYGYTF | TGTGCCAGCTCACAAAACAGGGACCCCTATGGCTACACCTTC
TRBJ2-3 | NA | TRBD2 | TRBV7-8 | CASSLVGLAGITDTQYF | TGTGCCAGCAGCTTAGTGGGACTAGCGGGGATCACAGATACGCAGTATTTT
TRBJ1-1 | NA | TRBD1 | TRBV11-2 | CASSSIQGAGTEAFF | TGTGCCAGCAGCTCGATACAGGGGGCCGGAACTGAAGCTTTCTTT
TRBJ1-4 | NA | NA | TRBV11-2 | CASSLNSEKLFF | TGTGCCAGCAGCTTAAACTCAGAAAAACTGTTTTTT